The T cell receptor beta chain described here comes from a study of blood T cell repertoires in COVID-19. The overall study: COVID-19 samples, acute and convalescent, were from the United States, Italy and Spain. PBMCs, B-cell-depleted T cells, or T cells were the source of the cDNA or gDNA that made up the material.

Germline assignment: CDR1 MNHNS and CDR2 SASEGT. This CDR3 contains 14 residues. The V end was cut by 6 bases, the J end by 4 bases, with 15 bases between. How the authors handled the data: The authors estimated nucleated cell counts from reference gene primer amplification. The assay was immunoSEQ multiplex PCR, and TCRdb's table has in-frame clones only and misses some. V and J calls and clone size are as listed in that table; D and trimming were resolved from the DNA. The sample contains 140,000 to 150,000 clones, 80% to 90% of which appear only once. The J gene is TRBJ1-2, the V gene TRBV6-1; weak D call: TRBD1 (6 bases). The clonotype was recovered from a man in his fifties or sixties with active or convalescent COVID-19. Source material: peripheral blood. The CDR3, as DNA: TGTGCCAGCAGCCCACTCGGACAGTTCTATGGCTACACCTTC. It encodes CASSPLGQFYGYTF.